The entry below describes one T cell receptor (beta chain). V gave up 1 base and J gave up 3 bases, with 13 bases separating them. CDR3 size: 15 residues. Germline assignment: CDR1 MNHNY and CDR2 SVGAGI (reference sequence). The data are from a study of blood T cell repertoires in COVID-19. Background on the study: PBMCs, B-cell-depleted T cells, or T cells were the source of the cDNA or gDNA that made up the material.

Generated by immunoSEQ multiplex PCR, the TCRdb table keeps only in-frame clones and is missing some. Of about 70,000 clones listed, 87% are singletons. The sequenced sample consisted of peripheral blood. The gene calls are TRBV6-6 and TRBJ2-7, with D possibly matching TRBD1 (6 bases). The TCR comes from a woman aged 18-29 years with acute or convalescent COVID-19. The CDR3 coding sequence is TGTGCCAGCAGTTACTTCCCGGGACAATTCTACGAGCAGTACTTC. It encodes CASSYFPGQFYEQYF.